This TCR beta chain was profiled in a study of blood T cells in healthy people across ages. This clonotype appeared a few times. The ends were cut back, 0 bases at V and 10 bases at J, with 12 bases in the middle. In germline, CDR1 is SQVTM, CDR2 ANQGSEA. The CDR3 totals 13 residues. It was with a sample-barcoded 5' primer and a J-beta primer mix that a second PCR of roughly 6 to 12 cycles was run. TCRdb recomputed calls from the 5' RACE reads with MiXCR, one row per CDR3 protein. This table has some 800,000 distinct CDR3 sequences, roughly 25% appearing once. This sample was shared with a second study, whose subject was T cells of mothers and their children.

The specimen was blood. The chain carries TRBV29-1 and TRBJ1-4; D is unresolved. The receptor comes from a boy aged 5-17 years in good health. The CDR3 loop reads CSVEDLTTTKLFF. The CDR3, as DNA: TGCAGCGTTGAAGATCTCACAACTACAAAACTGTTTTTT.